This is a list of T cell receptor beta chains from one sample in a study of cytomegalovirus exposure and HLA in healthy donors. Some clones are missing from TCRdb's copy, which holds only in-frame ones; the method was immunoSEQ multiplex PCR. Of over 200,000 clones listed, around 90% are singletons. Sample: PBMCs. These receptors all come from a woman in her late teens or twenties in good health and CMV-seronegative. Each CDR3 is given without its conserved first and last residue.

v_call cdr3_aa
TRBV15 ATSRDLVLAGVVGEQF
TRBV5-5 ASHRLAGGGDTQY
TRBV28 ASGDRPYEQY
TRBV28 ASSLGQGNTEAF
TRBV30 AWSPVTGYEQY
TRBV19 ASSSRGVSVNEQF
TRBV28 ASSFPSYGPQH
TRBV27 ASSWTSYNEQF
TRBV27 ASSPYSGVNTEAF
TRBV28 ASSPGLENEQY
TRBV30 ACDGTDSYYGYT
TRBV5-6 ASSYVRDYYEQY
TRBV6-1 ATGWGGGGYEQY
TRBV28 ASSLGTIYEQY
TRBV18 ASSPISGSSSYNEQF
TRBV28 ASRMTGNYGYT
TRBV27 ASSLGFDRGYEQY
TRBV7-8 ASSFIGASTDTQY
TRBV19 ATGRETQY
TRBV6-6 ASSGSTGPTQY
TRBV10-3 AISESVGASIGEQY
TRBV10-3 AISESSDSSSYEQY
TRBV6-5 ASSYSPGVNEKLF
TRBV18 ASSPASAHSIYHEQF
TRBV19 ASYNTGTGIYGYT
TRBV10-1 ASSVLSSWRLTSSYEQY